This T cell receptor (beta chain) emerged from a study of response to subunit inactivated influenza vaccine. TCRdb fed the RT-PCR reads into MiXCR, producing one record per CDR3 protein. The sample lists about 180,000 distinct CDR3 sequences, around 8.8% occurring once. This clonotype was detected only a few times. V was shortened by 3 bases and J by 6 bases, with 15 bases between the two germline ends. The CDR3 consists of 15 residues. The clonotype was recovered from a man aged 45 to 65 who received an inactivated influenza vaccine. Sample: non-naive T cells sorted from PBMCs, taken on the day of vaccination. The chain employs TRBV12-3 or TRBV12-4 and TRBJ2-1, with a possible D match to TRBD1 (6 bases). CDR3 bases: TGTGCCAGCAGTTTGGCACTAGGGGGTCGCAATGAGCAGTTCTTC. This codes for CASSLALGGRNEQFF.